The next 2 T cell receptor beta chains were all read from a single sample in a study of blood T cell repertoires in COVID-19. This table comes from immunoSEQ multiplex PCR, and its TCRdb copy is limited to in-frame clones, with some not included. The sample carries around 200,000 clones, 78% recorded once. The sequencing input was peripheral blood. These receptors all come from a woman of 80 years or more with active or convalescent COVID-19.

The V call is TRBV4-3, the J call TRBJ2-1; perhaps TRBD2 as D (5 bases). The CDR3 consists of 16 residues. From germline, CDR1 is LGHNA and CDR2 YSLEER. The ends were cut back, 0 bases at V and 2 bases at J, with 11 bases in the middle. The CDR3 nucleotides are TGCGCCAGCAGCCAAGATCCGGGGTTAACCTACAATGAGCAGTTCTTC. It specifies CASSQDPGLTYNEQFF.

The chain joins TRBV28 to TRBJ1-2, with D possibly TRBD1 on 6 matching bases. The V end was cut by 5 bases, the J end by 7 bases, with 17 bases between. From germline, CDR1 is MDHEN and CDR2 SYDVKM. The CDR3 has 14 residues. The CDR3 here is CASSPDQGGGGYTF. Here the CDR3 DNA reads TGTGCCAGCAGTCCGGACCAGGGAGGGGGTGGCTACACCTTC.